Listed here is a single T cell receptor (beta chain). Its antigen is not known. Trimming cost V 4 bases and J 2 bases; bases outside gene matches: 9. The CDR3 consists of 15 residues. Germline-derived CDR1 and CDR2 are SGHNT and YYREEE (reference sequence). Via the markers CD45RO/CCR7/CD25/CD127/CD95/CD27, stem cell-like memory, regulatory, central memory and naive CD4+ cells were sorted. The sample comes from a study of beta chain features in type 1 diabetes. On the study more broadly: Examined across all samples were just under 110,000,000 sorted cells.

Study-level points and caveats: Shorter TCRB CDR3s, moderately but significantly so, marked every one of the four CD4+ subsets in Type 1 diabetes patients.

The authors reverse transcribed all of the isolated RNA, so sequencing captured expressed TCRB transcripts. Data came from immunoSEQ multiplex PCR; TCRdb stores just in-frame clones and leaves some out. Here the sample spans 350,000 to 400,000 clones, 10% to 15% being singletons. The chain combines TRBV5-4 with TRBJ2-7; 7 bases agree with TRBD2. The source is a woman in her late teens or twenties with type 1 diabetes. Sequenced material: naive CD4+ T cells from blood. CDR3 coding DNA: TGTGCCAGCAGCCCTTGGGGGGGACTACCCTACGAGCAGTACTTC. Translating gives CASSPWGGLPYEQYF.